This T cell receptor beta chain is drawn from a study of cytomegalovirus exposure and HLA in healthy donors. The overall study: Out of about 190 million T cells, an earlier analysis found some 120 million unique TCR beta sequences in total. Study-wide findings and caveats: Researchers reportedly found TCR beta sequences accurately predicted most subjects' HLA-A and HLA-B alleles.

V shed 2 bases and J shed 3 bases, with 4 bases lying between them. Germline V gene data show CDR1 as MNHNY and CDR2 as SVGAGI (reference sequence). The CDR3 covers 12 residues. About this clone: Its antigen is undetermined.

Both 60 Vbeta primers and 13 Jbeta primers went into the PCR. Sequenced by immunoSEQ multiplex PCR; TCRdb stores in-frame clones only, minus some. This table has about 100,000 clones, about 69% appearing once. This chain links TRBV6-6 with TRBJ2-5; D is uncertain. The origin of this receptor is a woman under 30 in good health and CMV-seropositive. Source material: PBMCs. DNA for the CDR3: TGTGCCAGCAGTTACCCAGAAGAGACCCAGTACTTC. This gives the protein CASSYPEETQYF.